Included here is one TCR beta chain sequence, with context. The antigen is undetermined. In TCRdb, the reads were re-called with MiXCR into one record per CDR3 protein. The sample lists hundreds of thousands of distinct CDR3 sequences, 30% to 35% occurring once. The CDR3 sequence is 15 residues long. In germline, CDR1 is SGHTA, CDR2 FQGNSA. After removal of 5 bases from V and 4 bases from J, the junction contained 11 bases not matched to a gene. The record originates from a study of T cell repertoires in cytomegalovirus infection. Study-level background: CMV epitopes used comprised recently identified HLA-C-restricted ones and well-studied HLA-B-restricted ones. Indications came from public TCR beta signatures; they pointed to CMV infection and to a matching HLA type.

General study findings and limits: Summed frequency of public TCR beta families distinguished CMV carriers with the relevant HLA. CMV-specific TCR beta clonotypes restricted by HLA-C dominated the ex vivo response.

Sequenced material: cultured PBMCs, taken from culture after CMV antigen stimulation. The clonotype comes from a human donor in good health (CMV status not recorded). Some clones in this sample may be carry-over from other donors' samples. The rearrangement links TRBV7-2 to TRBJ2-7; TRBD1 aligns across 7 bases. The CDR3 here is CASSLDPTGSYEQYF. The CDR3 DNA is TGTGCCAGCAGCCTTGATCCGACAGGGTCGTACGAGCAGTACTTC.